This T cell receptor beta chain was captured in a study of shared clonotypes between healthy human individuals. General study findings and limits: Clonotype sharing among donors likely depends on sequencing depth.

As to this clone: The antigen is not known.

This CDR3 contains 14 residues. V shed 4 bases, J shed 7 bases, and the junction held 7 bases outside the gene matches. Per germline, CDR1 LNHDA and CDR2 SQIVND (reference sequence). Profiled with immunoSEQ multiplex PCR; TCRdb holds only in-frame clones, not every one. The table has about 2.4 million clones, roughly 93% seen once; the top ten hold approximately 0.35%. The source is a man aged 18 to 29 in good health. Some clones in this sample may be carry-over from other donors' samples. The chain recombines TRBV19 with TRBJ2-1; 7 bases are a match to TRBD1. What was sequenced was naive CD4+ T cells from PBMCs. Subset described: CD45RA+ positively selected. The CDR3 loop is CASSTPDRRNEQFF. The CDR3 bases are TGTGCCAGTAGTACCCCGGACAGGCGAAATGAGCAGTTCTTC.